Below are 25 T cell receptor beta chains sequenced from a single sample in a study of shared clonotypes between healthy human individuals. This table comes from immunoSEQ multiplex PCR, and its TCRdb copy is limited to in-frame clones, with some not included. The sample lists 2 million to 2.5 million clones; approximately 94% were seen once. Sequenced input: naive CD4+ T cells sorted from blood. The sample's subset: CD45RA+ positively selected. These receptor sequences come from a young man in good health.

As concerns this clone: Other DNA sequences of this sample code for an identical CDR3. The gene calls are TRBV18 and TRBJ1-1; no reliable D call. The CDR3 length is 12 residues. V lost 6 bases, J lost 0 bases, and 5 bases lay in between. The germline V gene has CDR1 KGHSH and CDR2 LQKENI. The CDR3 bases are TGTGCCAGCTCGCTACTGAACACTGAAGCTTTCTTT. Translation gives CASSLLNTEAFF.

The genes are TRBV5-4 and TRBJ2-7, with a tentative D call TRBD1 (6 bases). The germline V gene has CDR1 SGHNT and CDR2 YYREEE (reference sequence). The V and J ends lost 2 bases and 3 bases respectively, with 12 bases between them. The CDR3 totals 14 residues. As DNA, the CDR3 is TGTGCCAGCAGCTTCGCCGACAGGATCTACGAGCAGTACTTC. It specifies CASSFADRIYEQYF.

The V gene is TRBV4-2, the J gene TRBJ2-5, with 8 nucleotides matching TRBD2. V lost 0 bases to trimming and J lost 4 bases; unmatched junction nucleotides: 7. Germline CDR1 LGHNA, CDR2 YNFKEQ. The CDR3 spans 16 residues. The chain's CDR3 is CASSQESQRGRETQYF. The CDR3 DNA sequence: TGTGCCAGCAGCCAAGAGTCCCAGCGGGGGCGAGAGACCCAGTACTTC.

Turning to this clone: In the same sample, other DNA sequences code for this CDR3. The V gene is TRBV7-9, the J gene TRBJ2-2; D is uncertain. The V and J ends lost 0 bases and 2 bases respectively, with 4 bases between them. CDR1 and CDR2 (germline): SEHNR, FQNEAQ (reference sequence). There are 14 residues in the CDR3. The CDR3 DNA is TGTGCCAGCAGCTTAGCCCCCAACACCGGGGAGCTGTTTTTT. It yields the protein CASSLAPNTGELFF. The variable domain in full, with the rest retrieved from reference TRBV7-9 and TRBJ2-2, is DTGVSQNPRHKITKRGQNVTFRCDPISEHNRLYWYRQTLGQGPEFLTYFQNEAQLEKSRLLSDRFSAERPKGSFSTLEIQRTEQGDSAMYLCASSLAPNTGELFFGEGSRLTVL.

This sequence joins TRBV7-6 and TRBJ2-7, with D possibly being TRBD2 (6 bases). CDR3 length: 14 residues. V was cut by 4 bases and J by 6 bases, with 16 bases left in between. The germline CDR1 and CDR2 sequences are SGHVS and FNYEAQ. The CDR3 sequence is CASSSTPTSREQYF. DNA for the CDR3: TGTGCCAGCAGCTCTACGCCGACTAGTCGCGAGCAGTACTTC. The full variable domain, rest sourced from reference TRBV7-6 and TRBJ2-7, is GAGVSQSPRYKVTKRGQDVALRCDPISGHVSLYWYRQALGQGPEFLTYFNYEAQQDKSGLPNDRFSAERPEGSISTLTIQRTEQRDSAMYRCASSSTPTSREQYFGPGTRLTVT.

The genes are TRBV5-4 and TRBJ2-5; a possible D gene is TRBD2 (6 bases). The V and J ends lost 4 bases and 1 base respectively, with 17 bases between them. The CDR3 spans 16 residues. Germline values: CDR1 SGHNT, CDR2 YYREEE (reference sequence). CDR3 nucleotides: TGTGCCAGCAGCCTCCCCCGTCCGGGGGTCCAAGAGACCCAGTACTTC. The encoded protein is CASSLPRPGVQETQYF.

The chain employs TRBV2 and TRBJ2-4, with D possibly being TRBD1 (5 bases). With 3 bases removed from V and 4 bases from J, the gap between germline ends came to 7 bases. CDR1 is SNHLY and CDR2 is FYNNEI in the germline V gene. This CDR3 has 13 residues. CDR3 nucleotide sequence: TGTGCCAGCAGTGAGGCAGGGAAAAACATTCAGTACTTC. Translation: CASSEAGKNIQYF.

V usage is TRBV6-1 and J usage is TRBJ1-2; possibly TRBD1 for D (6 bases). The ends were cut back, 2 bases at V and 8 bases at J, with 12 bases in the middle. The CDR3 totals 13 residues. The V gene's germline CDR1 is MNHNS and CDR2 SASEGT. In DNA, the CDR3 is TGTGCCAGCAGTGAACTACAGGGATACGGCTACACCTTC. It codes for CASSELQGYGYTF.

A remark on this clone: Other nucleotide sequences from this sample produce the same CDR3. This rearrangement joins TRBV5-1 to TRBJ1-1, with D maybe TRBD1 (5 bases). V shed 4 bases and J shed 0 bases, with 7 bases lying between them. CDR1 and CDR2 (germline): SGHRS, YFSETQ. The CDR3 has 13 residues. CDR3 sequence reads: CASSPGLNTEAFF. CDR3 bases: TGCGCCAGCAGCCCGGGACTGAACACTGAAGCTTTCTTT. The full variable domain, completed using reference TRBV5-1 and TRBJ1-1, is KAGVTQTPRYLIKTRGQQVTLSCSPISGHRSVSWYQQTPGQGLQFLFEYFSETQRNKGNFPGRFSGRQFSNSRSEMNVSTLELGDSALYLCASSPGLNTEAFFGQGTRLTVV.

The V gene is TRBV7-6, the J gene TRBJ2-7; D remains ambiguous. CDR1 is SGHVS, CDR2 FNYEAQ, per germline. Between the trimmed V and J ends, which lost 5 bases and 0 bases, there was a span of 14 bases. This CDR3 is 15 amino acids long. The DNA of the CDR3 is TGTGCCAGCAGCCCGAGACCCGATAGCTCCTACGAGCAGTACTTC. Its protein is CASSPRPDSSYEQYF.

This clone appeared once. The DNA of the CDR3 is TGTGCCATCAGTGGAGACCGGGACAGGGTTTCCTACGAGCAGTACTTC. Amino acid sequence: CAISGDRDRVSYEQYF. The J gene is TRBJ2-7, the V gene TRBV10-3, with 9 bases that match TRBD1. V trimming: 4 bases; J trimming: 1 base; junction bases outside the gene matches: 8. Germline-derived CDR1 and CDR2 are ENHRY and SYGVKD. The CDR3 extends over 16 amino acids.

The genes are TRBV5-1 and TRBJ2-3, with 9 bases fitting TRBD2. CDR1 is SGHRS, CDR2 YFSETQ, per germline. The CDR3 runs 20 residues. J was trimmed by 0 bases and V by 0 bases; bases with no gene match: 14. The CDR3 protein is CASSLAKLAGVFPSTDTQYF. The DNA for the CDR3 is TGCGCCAGCAGCTTGGCCAAATTAGCGGGAGTCTTCCCTAGCACAGATACGCAGTATTTT. Complete variable domain (other parts from reference TRBV5-1 and TRBJ2-3): KAGVTQTPRYLIKTRGQQVTLSCSPISGHRSVSWYQQTPGQGLQFLFEYFSETQRNKGNFPGRFSGRQFSNSRSEMNVSTLELGDSALYLCASSLAKLAGVFPSTDTQYFGPGTRLTVL.

This sequence joins TRBV9 and TRBJ2-1, with D unresolved. Germline-derived CDR1 and CDR2 are SGDLS and YYNGEE. The CDR3 totals 16 residues. Trimming pared 1 base from V and 0 bases from J, leaving 11 bases between. CDR3 sequence: CASSVLGLNSYNEQFF. CDR3 in DNA: TGTGCCAGCAGCGTATTGGGGTTGAACTCCTACAATGAGCAGTTCTTC.

Comment on this clone: This specimen includes other DNA sequences encoding the same CDR3. This chain joins TRBV5-1 and TRBJ2-6, with TRBD1 as a possible D gene (5 bases). Looked up from germline, CDR1 is SGHRS and CDR2 is YFSETQ. The CDR3 totals 15 residues. V lost 0 bases and J lost 1, with 5 bases in between. The CDR3 protein is CASSLAGSGANVLTF. DNA of the CDR3: TGCGCCAGCAGCTTGGCAGGGTCTGGGGCCAACGTCCTGACTTTC.

Notes on this clone: The junction differs from germline at one of its ends, possibly a read error. J is TRBJ2-1 and V is TRBV7-3; D might be TRBD1 or TRBD2, each matching 5 bases. There are 15 residues in the CDR3. Per the germline V gene, CDR1 is SGHTA and CDR2 is FQGTGA. CDR3 nucleotide sequence: TGTGCCAGCAGCTTAACGTCATTATCCGGGACCCCCCCAATCTTC. Translating it yields CASSLTSLSGTPPIF.

The chain combines TRBV27 with TRBJ2-6; D is ambiguous. This CDR3 has 18 residues. Germline CDR1 is MNHEY and CDR2 is SMNVEV (reference sequence). With 4 bases removed from V and 0 bases from J, the gap between germline ends came to 16 bases. The CDR3 here is CASSSKGKVSSGANVLTF. The DNA for the CDR3 is TGTGCCAGCAGTTCAAAGGGAAAAGTTTCCTCTGGGGCCAACGTCCTGACTTTC.

This clone was detected once. The chain links TRBV2 to TRBJ1-2, with D perhaps matching TRBD1 (6 bases). The CDR3 spans 12 residues. In germline, CDR1 is SNHLY, CDR2 FYNNEI. The V end was cut by 6 bases, the J end by 7 bases, with 12 bases between. CDR3 in amino acids: CASSSRGIGYTF. CDR3 nucleotide sequence: TGTGCCAGCAGCAGCAGGGGAATTGGCTACACCTTC.

This chain joins TRBV6-1 and TRBJ2-1; TRBD2 matches at 8 bases. Germline V gene lookup returns CDR1 MNHNS and CDR2 SASEGT. V lost 1 base and J lost 2; bases outside the gene matches: 7. The CDR3 spans 17 residues. The chain's CDR3 is CASSEGRAGAAYNEQFF. CDR3 DNA sequence: TGTGCCAGCAGTGAAGGGAGAGCGGGAGCGGCCTACAATGAGCAGTTCTTC.

The rearrangement joins TRBV11-2 to TRBJ1-1; perhaps TRBD1 as D (6 bases). CDR1 is SGHAT and CDR2 is FQNNGV in the germline V gene. V lost 3 bases to trimming and J lost 9 bases, with 17 bases between them. CDR3 size: 14 residues. CDR3 loop: CASSFSVDTGKAFF. CDR3 bases: TGTGCCAGCAGCTTTTCAGTTGATACAGGGAAAGCTTTCTTT.

The chain uses TRBV7-9 and TRBJ1-4; a possible D gene is TRBD1 (5 bases). CDR1 and CDR2 (germline): SEHNR, FQNEAQ (reference sequence). Trimming shortened V by 3 bases and J by 7 bases, and 21 bases separated the two germline ends. The CDR3 is made up of 17 amino acids. CDR3 region: CASSFSAGGLVGEKLFF. Here the CDR3 DNA reads TGTGCCAGCAGCTTCTCAGCTGGGGGACTTGTTGGTGAAAAACTGTTTTTT.

In its sample, this clone was seen once. Additional DNA sequences in this sample encode the identical CDR3. For the CDR3, the DNA is TGTGCCAGCAGCCCTAGCGGTGCGAACACCGGGGAGCTGTTTTTT. It encodes CASSPSGANTGELFF. The genes are TRBV2 and TRBJ2-2, with 7 positions matching TRBD2. V lost 6 bases and J lost 0; bases outside the gene matches: 4. The CDR3 has 15 amino acids. Per germline, CDR1 SNHLY and CDR2 FYNNEI.

This chain joins TRBV15 and TRBJ1-5, with TRBD1 as a possible D gene (5 bases). The V end lost 4 bases, the J end lost 3 bases, and 16 bases lay between the germline ends. CDR3 length: 16 amino acids. Germline V gene data show CDR1 as LNHNV and CDR2 as YYDKDF (reference sequence). The CDR3 sequence: CATSTISQGYNQPQHF. Here the CDR3 DNA reads TGTGCCACCAGCACGATATCCCAGGGCTACAATCAGCCCCAGCATTTT.

The J gene is TRBJ2-7, the V gene TRBV13, with unresolved D. This CDR3 contains 12 residues. The germline V and J ends were trimmed by 5 bases and 2 bases, with 7 bases remaining between them. The germline CDR1 and CDR2 sequences are PRHDT and FYEKMQ (reference sequence). The CDR3 region is CASSERTYEQYF. CDR3 bases: TGTGCCAGCAGCGAACGTACCTACGAGCAGTACTTC.

The chain recombines TRBV4-3 with TRBJ1-5, with no clear D. This CDR3 has 14 amino acids. Germline CDR1 reads LGHNA; CDR2 reads YSLEER. V was shortened by 0 bases and J by 1 base, with 4 bases between the two germline ends. The CDR3 coding sequence is TGCGCCAGCAGCCAAGAAGACAGCAATCAGCCCCAGCATTTT. This codes for CASSQEDSNQPQHF.

The rearrangement uses TRBV2 and TRBJ1-6; 10 positions match TRBD1. Germline V CDR1 and CDR2: SNHLY, FYNNEI. The V gene end was trimmed by 4 bases and the J gene end by 3 bases; junction bases not matched to a gene: 6. CDR3 length: 17 residues. The CDR3 DNA sequence: TGTGCCAGCAGTGCTCGCGGGGACAGGGGCTATAATTCACCCCTCCACTTT. Protein sequence: CASSARGDRGYNSPLHF.